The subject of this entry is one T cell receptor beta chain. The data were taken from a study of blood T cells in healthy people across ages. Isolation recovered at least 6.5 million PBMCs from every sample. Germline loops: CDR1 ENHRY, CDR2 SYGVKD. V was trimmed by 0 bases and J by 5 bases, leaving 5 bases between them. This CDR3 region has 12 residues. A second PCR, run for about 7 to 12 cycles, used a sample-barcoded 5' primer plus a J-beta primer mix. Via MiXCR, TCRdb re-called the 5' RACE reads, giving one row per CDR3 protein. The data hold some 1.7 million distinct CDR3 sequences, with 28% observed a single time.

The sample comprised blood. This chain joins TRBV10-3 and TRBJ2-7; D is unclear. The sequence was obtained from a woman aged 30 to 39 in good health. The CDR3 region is CAISESIDEQYF. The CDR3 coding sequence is TGTGCCATCAGTGAGTCTATCGACGAGCAGTACTTC.